What follows are 3 T cell receptor beta chains derived from one specimen sequenced in a study of vaccination and CD4 T cells after COVID-19. Treatment defined: roughly 11-day PBMC culture with coronavirus spike peptide pools or control peptides (ViraFEST assay). Their cognate antigens are unknown. Cultured CD4+ T cell DNA underwent sequencing with the Oncomine TCR Beta short-read assay. TCRdb recomputed calls from the PCR reads with MiXCR, one row per CDR3 protein. Here the sample spans 17,000 or so distinct CDR3 sequences, 45% to 70% being singletons. The material sequenced was CD4+ T cells from blood, cultured in vitro. These receptors were collected from a human donor who had recovered from COVID-19.

This chain joins TRBV10-2 and TRBJ1-1; no clear D. Deletions cut 2 bases from V and 4 bases from J, with 11 bases between. CDR3 length equals 14 residues. Germline V gene lookup returns CDR1 WSHSY and CDR2 SAAADI. CDR3 coding DNA: TGCGCCAGCAGTGAGACCCCCCGAGGCACTGAAGCTTTCTTT. It codes for CASSETPRGTEAFF.

There are a few counts of this clonotype. The chain recombines TRBV27 with TRBJ1-5; 8 bases are a match to TRBD1. The germline gives CDR1 MNHEY, CDR2 SMNVEV (reference sequence). V lost 4 bases and J lost 5; bases outside the gene matches: 4. The CDR3 is 14 amino acids. In DNA form, the CDR3 reads TGTGCCAGCAGTTCGGACAGGGTGCATCAGCCCCAGCATTTT. This translates into CASSSDRVHQPQHF.

The chain joins TRBV6-1 to TRBJ1-1, with 7 bases matching TRBD1. Germline CDR1 is MNHNS and CDR2 is SASEGT. The CDR3 has 16 residues. Trimming took 7 bases from V and 7 from J; bases not matched to a gene: 18. CDR3 sequence reads: CASIFYRDSHRGEAFF. CDR3 DNA sequence: TGTGCCAGCATCTTCTACCGGGACAGTCATCGAGGTGAAGCTTTCTTT.